Described below is a single T cell receptor beta chain sequence and its context. This receptor's antigen is unknown. No base-level quality is on record; no much larger clone is a single base apart. The data stem from a study of CD8 T cells in ankylosing spondylitis (dated by TCRdb to about 2017). For the study in its entirety: The study profiled T cell receptor beta repertoires in healthy donors and ankylosing spondylitis patients to find disease-linked TCR variants. The full study cohort was made up of 25 to 30 ankylosing spondylitis patients and about a hundred healthy donors. Samples of peripheral blood were taken, and for ankylosing spondylitis patients, synovial fluid was collected as well.

The sequencing machine was an Illumina HiSeq 2500. Quantitative 5'-RACE with molecular barcodes was used to prepare TCR beta libraries. The original methods were these. A new computational method, built on a probabilistic model of VDJ rearrangement, was used to identify disease-linked TCR variants. Starting from the raw public reads, TCRdb applied fastp trimming at Q25, assembled clones with MiXCR and retained in-frame beta chains. Under each unique CDR3 protein, matching rows form one entry showing the most common genes and DNA. The authors' filters were not applied to this entry. This sample lists about 220,000 distinct CDR3 sequences; approximately 20% were detected once. The top ten constitute about 42% of the sample. Summary of the overall study and its limitations: Some TCR beta motif variants had previously been reported in synovial fluid and blood of reactive arthritis patients, which suggested common disease-initiation mechanisms. The disease-linked clones had a CD8+ phenotype and were found at relatively low frequencies in peripheral blood. The disease-linked clones were reported to be significantly enriched in matched synovial fluid samples from ankylosing spondylitis patients. A TCR beta motif of fewer than 10 highly homologous amino acid variants appeared characteristic of blood from ankylosing spondylitis patients.

Including cysteine and phenylalanine, the CDR3 has 13 amino acids. Only CDR3 DNA remains: 39 bases, in frame from the first base. V loses 2 bases, J loses 7 bases, and the germline ends lie 8 bases apart. In the germline V gene (reference sequence), CDR1 corresponds to LNHNV and CDR2 to YYDKDF. The chain is made from TRBV15 and TRBJ2-2, with a weak D call of TRBD1 (5 bases match). The sample comprised blood, either unsorted or a sorted T cell fraction (not recorded which). This TCR was sampled from a male donor with ankylosing spondylitis. The CDR3 is CATSRMQGGELFF. The sequence in DNA is TGTGCCACCAGCAGAATGCAGGGCGGGGAGCTGTTTTTT.